This T cell receptor beta chain was identified in a study of CD8 T cells in ankylosing spondylitis. Whole-study results and caveats: Clones linked with disease were CD8+ and fairly uncommon in the peripheral blood. Reportedly, disease-linked clones are significantly enriched in ankylosing spondylitis patients' matched synovial fluid. Earlier literature documents some of the motif variants in reactive arthritis synovial fluid and blood.

The CDR3 totals 13 residues. The V gene lost 6 bases and the J gene lost 6 bases, with 14 bases spanning the gap. This clonotype was found a few times. Its antigen is as yet unknown. 5'-RACE, quantitative and with molecular barcodes, yielded the TCR beta libraries. TCRdb independently ran MiXCR on the 5' RACE reads; one entry per CDR3 protein. The table includes 250,000 to 300,000 distinct CDR3 sequences, 20% detected once. The chain recombines TRBV12-3 or TRBV12-4 with TRBJ1-2, with D maybe TRBD1 (5 bases). The specimen sequenced was blood, either unsorted or a sorted T cell fraction (not recorded which). This receptor was identified in a male donor with ankylosing spondylitis or in good health (not recorded which). CDR3 residues: CASSPTALDGYTF. CDR3 coding DNA: TGTGCCAGCAGCCCGACAGCACTAGATGGCTACACCTTC.